Shown below are 9 T cell receptor beta chains from a single sample sequenced in a study of blood T cell repertoires in COVID-19 (dated by TCRdb to about 2020). Libraries were constructed by the immunoSEQ multiplex PCR assay. TCRdb re-hosts the immuneACCESS table, in-frame sequences only. Its copies lack some clones; in the studies checked, an unresolved V gene accounts for under half of them, and the cause for the rest is not known. The sample has some 300,000 clones on record, 89% of them singletons. Clones ranked in the top ten supply roughly 2.9% of the sample. The specimen sequenced was PBMCs or T cells enriched from blood (not recorded which). All receptors derive from a woman aged 50 to 65 who had been exposed to COVID-19.

This sequence joins TRBV11-1 and TRBJ1-1; D possibly corresponds to TRBD1 (5 bases). The CDR3 contains 14 residues. CDR1 and CDR2 (germline): SGHAT, FQDESV (reference sequence). Between the trimmed V and J ends, which lost 5 bases and 4 bases, there was a span of 14 bases. CDR3 amino acids: CASSPNTGVTEAFF. The CDR3 DNA reads TGTGCCAGCAGCCCGAATACAGGCGTCACTGAAGCTTTCTTT.

The rearrangement joins TRBV6-5 to TRBJ2-3, with D possibly being TRBD2 (6 bases). CDR1 and CDR2 (germline): MNHEY, SVGAGI. Trimming removed 2 bases at V and 6 bases at J, with 12 bases between. The CDR3 runs 14 residues. CDR3 amino acids: CASSYGTGRDTQYF. CDR3 bases: TGTGCCAGCAGTTACGGGACTGGTAGGGATACGCAGTATTTT.

The chain employs TRBV3-1 (or the pseudogene TRBV3-2) and TRBJ2-3; D gene uncertain. The germline gives CDR1 LGHDT, CDR2 YNNKEL (reference sequence). Trimming took off 1 base at V and 2 bases at J, with 13 bases between the two ends. The CDR3 has 16 residues. The CDR3 loop reads CASSQVFSRNTDTQYF. CDR3 in DNA: TGTGCCAGCAGCCAAGTATTTTCGCGGAACACAGATACGCAGTATTTT.

The V gene is TRBV6-6, the J gene TRBJ1-1; 7 bases are shared with TRBD1. Per the germline V gene, CDR1 is MNHNY and CDR2 is SVGAGI (reference sequence). The CDR3 has 15 residues. V dropped 2 bases and J dropped 1; count of bases not matched to a gene: 4. This chain's CDR3 is CASSYGGQANTEAFF. The CDR3 nucleotides read TGTGCCAGCAGTTACGGCGGACAGGCGAACACTGAAGCTTTCTTT.

This chain connects TRBV3-1 (or the pseudogene TRBV3-2) to TRBJ1-2; 7 bases align to TRBD1. CDR1 is LGHDT, CDR2 YNNKEL, per germline (reference sequence). CDR3 length equals 13 residues. The V gene end was trimmed by 4 bases and the J gene end by 8 bases; junction bases not matched to a gene: 7. The CDR3 DNA reads as TGTGCCAGCAGCCTTCGGACAGGCCCCGGCTACACCTTC. Its translation is CASSLRTGPGYTF.

The J gene is TRBJ1-5, the V gene TRBV27; the match to TRBD1 covers 7 bases. Trimming took 8 bases from V and 0 from J; bases not matched to a gene: 7. Germline V gene lookup returns CDR1 MNHEY and CDR2 SMNVEV (reference sequence). This CDR3 is built from 15 residues. The CDR3 reads CASGATGFSNQPQHF. For the CDR3, the DNA is TGTGCCAGCGGGGCGACAGGGTTTAGCAATCAGCCCCAGCATTTT.

V is TRBV3-1 (or the pseudogene TRBV3-2) and J is TRBJ1-4; D is perhaps TRBD1 (6 bases). The CDR3 is 16 amino acids. Germline lookup yields CDR1 LGHDT and CDR2 YNNKEL (reference sequence). V lost 4 bases to trimming and J lost 0 bases, with 12 bases between them. The CDR3 region is CASSPGTSATNEKLFF. The CDR3 DNA is TGTGCCAGCAGCCCCGGGACATCGGCAACTAATGAAAAACTGTTTTTT.

The chain links TRBV4-1 to TRBJ1-2, with D possibly matching TRBD1 (6 bases). The CDR3 is made up of 15 amino acids. Germline loops: CDR1 MGHRA, CDR2 YSYEKL. Deletions cut 4 bases from V and 4 bases from J, with 16 bases between. The CDR3 loop reads CASSLVGGEAYGYTF. The CDR3 nucleotides read TGCGCCAGCAGCCTAGTAGGGGGAGAAGCCTATGGCTACACCTTC.

The V gene is TRBV2, the J gene TRBJ1-1; the D gene is possibly TRBD1 (5 bases). V dropped 6 bases and J dropped 5 bases, with 13 bases sitting between them. CDR1 and CDR2 (germline): SNHLY, FYNNEI. The CDR3 contains 13 residues. The CDR3 loop reads CASRPGQKTEAFF. In nucleotides, the CDR3 is TGTGCCAGCAGGCCAGGACAAAAAACTGAAGCTTTCTTT.